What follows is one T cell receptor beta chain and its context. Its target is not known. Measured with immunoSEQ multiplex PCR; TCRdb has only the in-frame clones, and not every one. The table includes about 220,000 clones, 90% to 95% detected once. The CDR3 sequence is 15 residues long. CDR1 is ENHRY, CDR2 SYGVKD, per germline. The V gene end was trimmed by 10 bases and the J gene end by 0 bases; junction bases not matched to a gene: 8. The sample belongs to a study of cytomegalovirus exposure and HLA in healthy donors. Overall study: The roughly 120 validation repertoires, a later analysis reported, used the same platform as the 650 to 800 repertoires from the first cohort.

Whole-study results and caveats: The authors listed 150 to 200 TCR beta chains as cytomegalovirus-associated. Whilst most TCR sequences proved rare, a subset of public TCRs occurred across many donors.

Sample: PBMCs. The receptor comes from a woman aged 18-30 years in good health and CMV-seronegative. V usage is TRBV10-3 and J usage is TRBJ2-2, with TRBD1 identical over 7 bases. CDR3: CATGTEDTNTGELFF. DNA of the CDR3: TGTGCCACTGGGACAGAGGACACGAACACCGGGGAGCTGTTTTTT.